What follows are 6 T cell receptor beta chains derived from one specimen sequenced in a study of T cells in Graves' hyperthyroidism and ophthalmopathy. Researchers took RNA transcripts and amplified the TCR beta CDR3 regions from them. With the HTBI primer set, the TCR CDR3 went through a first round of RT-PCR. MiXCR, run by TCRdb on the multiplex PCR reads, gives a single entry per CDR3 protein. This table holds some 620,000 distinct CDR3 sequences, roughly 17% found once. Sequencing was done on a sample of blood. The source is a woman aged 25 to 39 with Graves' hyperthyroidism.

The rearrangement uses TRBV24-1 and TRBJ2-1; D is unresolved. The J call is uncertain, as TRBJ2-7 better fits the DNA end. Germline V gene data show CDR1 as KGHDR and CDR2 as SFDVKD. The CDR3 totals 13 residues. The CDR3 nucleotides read TGTGCCACCAGTGAACTAAGGTACAATGAGCAGTACTTC. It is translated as CATSELRYNEQYF.

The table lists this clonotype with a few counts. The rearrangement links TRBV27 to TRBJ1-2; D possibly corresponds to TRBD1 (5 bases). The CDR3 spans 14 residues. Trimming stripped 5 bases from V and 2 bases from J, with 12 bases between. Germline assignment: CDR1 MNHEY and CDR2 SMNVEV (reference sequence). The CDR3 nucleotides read TGTGCCAGCAGTCCCTCCGGGGACAACTATGGCTACACCTTC. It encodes CASSPSGDNYGYTF.

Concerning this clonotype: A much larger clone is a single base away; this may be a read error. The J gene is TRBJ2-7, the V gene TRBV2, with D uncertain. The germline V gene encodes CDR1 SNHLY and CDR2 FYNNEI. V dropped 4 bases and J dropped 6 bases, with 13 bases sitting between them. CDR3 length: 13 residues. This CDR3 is CASSGSGICEQYF. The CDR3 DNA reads TGTGCCAGCAGTGGCTCCGGTATCTGCGAGCAGTACTTC.

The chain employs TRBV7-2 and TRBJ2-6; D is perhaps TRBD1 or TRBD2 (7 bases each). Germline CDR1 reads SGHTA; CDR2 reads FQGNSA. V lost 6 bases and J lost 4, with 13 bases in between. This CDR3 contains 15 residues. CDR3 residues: CASRPGGGGANVLTF. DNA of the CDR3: TGTGCCAGCAGACCAGGGGGGGGAGGGGCCAACGTCCTGACTTTC.

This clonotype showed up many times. This CDR3 is CASRDGTSGHGTQYF. The CDR3 bases are TGCGCCAGCAGGGACGGGACTAGCGGCCACGGGACCCAGTACTTC. The chain links TRBV10-1 to TRBJ2-5; TRBD2 aligns across 11 bases. CDR1 is WNHNN, CDR2 SYGVQD, per germline (reference sequence). V shed 6 bases, J shed 7 bases, and the junction held 10 bases outside the gene matches. The CDR3 is 15 amino acids.

The CDR3 reads CASSRPPNGYNEQFF. In DNA, the CDR3 is TGTGCCAGTAGTAGACCCCCGAACGGGTACAATGAGCAGTTCTTC. The genes are TRBV19 and TRBJ2-1; D uncertain. CDR1 and CDR2 (germline): LNHDA, SQIVND (reference sequence). V lost 4 bases and J lost 4, with 14 bases in between. There are 15 residues in the CDR3. The full variable domain, in which reference TRBV19 and TRBJ2-1 provide the parts outside the CDR3, is DGGITQSPKYLFRKEGQNVTLSCEQNLNHDAMYWYRQDPGQGLRLIYYSQIVNDFQKGDIAEGYSVSREKKESFPLTVTSAQKNPTAFYLCASSRPPNGYNEQFFGPGTRLTVL.